Below are 5 T cell receptor beta chains sequenced from a single sample in a study of OX40 agonist ivuxolimab in advanced cancers. TCRdb's copy holds only in-frame clones and misses some; the assay was immunoSEQ multiplex PCR. This sample has roughly 42,000 clones, with approximately 86% found just once. The material was CD4+ or CD8+ T cells sorted from blood, obtained in a trial of the OX40 agonist ivuxolimab. The receptors derive from an adult with an advanced solid tumor such as melanoma, head and neck, liver or kidney cancer.

The count of this clone is one. The V gene is TRBV7-8, the J gene TRBJ2-7; tentative D call: TRBD1 (5 bases). Germline CDR1 SGHVS, CDR2 FQNEAQ. The CDR3 is made up of 13 amino acids. Deletions cut 2 bases from V and 2 bases from J, with 7 bases between. The CDR3 DNA follows: TGTGCCAGCAGCTTACAGGGTACCTACGAGCAGTACTTC. Translating it yields CASSLQGTYEQYF.

This rearrangement joins TRBV19 to TRBJ2-1; tentative D call: TRBD1 (6 bases). Germline V lookup: CDR1 LNHDA, CDR2 SQIVND (reference sequence). The length of the CDR3 is 16 residues. V gave up 4 bases and J gave up 0 bases, with 13 bases separating them. CDR3 coding DNA: TGTGCCAGTAGTAGTCTACAGGGTCCCTCCTACAATGAGCAGTTCTTC. It translates to CASSSLQGPSYNEQFF.

The chain employs TRBV28 and TRBJ2-7; TRBD2 might be the D (5 bases). This CDR3 region has 14 residues. Germline V gene data show CDR1 as MDHEN and CDR2 as SYDVKM. V dropped 4 bases and J dropped 0 bases, with 10 bases sitting between them. CDR3 amino acids: CASSSDLSSYEQYF. CDR3 DNA: TGTGCCAGCAGTTCGGACTTGAGCTCCTACGAGCAGTACTTC.

The rearrangement uses TRBV4-3 and TRBJ2-1, with 8 bases fitting TRBD2. The CDR3 is made up of 19 amino acids. V lost 0 bases, J lost 5 bases, and 15 bases stayed unmatched. CDR1 and CDR2 (germline): LGHNA, YSLEER. The CDR3, as DNA: TGCGCCAGCAGCCAAGAAGGTTTCGTGGGGACGGGAGGGAACAATGAGCAGTTCTTC. Protein: CASSQEGFVGTGGNNEQFF.

J is TRBJ2-3 and V is TRBV9; D remains unclear. Deletions cut 0 bases from V and 4 bases from J, with 3 bases between. The CDR3 has 12 amino acids. Germline V gene data show CDR1 as SGDLS and CDR2 as YYNGEE. The CDR3 DNA reads as TGTGCCAGCAGCGTAGTGGCAGATACGCAGTATTTT. Translating gives CASSVVADTQYF.